The 28 T cell receptor beta chains below were found in one sample sequenced in a study of graft-versus-host responses after intestinal transplantation. This table comes from immunoSEQ multiplex PCR, and its TCRdb copy is limited to in-frame clones, with some not included. Of about 120,000 clones detected, 90% appear once; the ten largest clones hold about 0.18%. These TCRs' antigens remain unknown. Specimen: unstimulated CD4+ T cells sorted from spleen or lymph node cells, collected before intestinal transplant. The receptors stem from a human donor who received an intestinal transplant.

The chain employs TRBV2 and TRBJ2-1; D is perhaps TRBD1 (6 bases). Germline loops: CDR1 SNHLY, CDR2 FYNNEI. The CDR3 runs to 14 residues. Trimming cost V 5 bases and J 8 bases, with 16 bases left between them. Here the CDR3 DNA reads TGTGCCAGCAGTAGGGGACACAGTTCGGATGAGCAGTTCTTC. It is translated as CASSRGHSSDEQFF.

The gene calls are TRBV5-1 and TRBJ2-7; 12 bases agree with TRBD2. The trim removed 3 bases at V and 3 bases at J, leaving 4 bases unmatched. Germline V gives CDR1 SGHRS, CDR2 YFSETQ. The CDR3 runs 15 residues. CDR3 DNA sequence: TGCGCCAGCAGCTCCGGGACTAGCGGGTACTACGAGCAGTACTTC. It translates to CASSSGTSGYYEQYF.

This clone showed up just once. The chain is built from TRBV11-2 and TRBJ2-7, with 10 bases aligning to TRBD2. V was clipped by 5 bases and J by 2 bases; unmatched bases: 12. CDR1 is SGHAT, CDR2 FQNNGV, per germline. The CDR3 totals 17 residues. In nucleotides, the CDR3 is TGTGCCAGCAGCGAAGGCCAACTAGCGGGGTCTACCTACGAGCAGTACTTC. It translates to CASSEGQLAGSTYEQYF.

The chain joins TRBV7-2 to TRBJ2-7; a weak D match, TRBD1 (6 bases). Germline CDR1 and CDR2: SGHTA and FQGNSA. Trimming took 5 bases from V and 4 from J, leaving 18 bases between them. The CDR3 spans 15 residues. The DNA for the CDR3 is TGTGCCAGCAGCCCTACAGGGAGCTCTGGATACGAGCAGTACTTC. Amino acids: CASSPTGSSGYEQYF.

The chain couples TRBV28 to TRBJ2-1, with 12 nucleotides matching TRBD1. Trimming at V came to 7 bases and at J to 7 bases, leaving 5 bases not matched to a gene. Germline-derived CDR1 and CDR2 are MDHEN and SYDVKM. The CDR3 covers 14 residues. CDR3 bases: TGTGCCAGCAAGAGGGACAGGGGGCAGAATGAGCAGTTCTTC. It yields the protein CASKRDRGQNEQFF.

This clone was seen once. The rearrangement links TRBV7-3 to TRBJ1-1; 9 bases map to TRBD1. CDR3 length: 18 amino acids. The germline CDR1 and CDR2 sequences are SGHTA and FQGTGA. Trimming at V came to 0 bases and at J to 0 bases, leaving 8 bases not matched to a gene. The CDR3: CASSLTFRDRDMNTEAFF. The CDR3 nucleotides are TGTGCCAGCAGCTTAACGTTCCGGGACAGGGATATGAACACTGAAGCTTTCTTT. Looking up the rest from reference TRBV7-3 and TRBJ1-1 gives the full variable domain: GAGVSQTPSNKVTEKGKYVELRCDPISGHTALYWYRQSLGQGPEFLIYFQGTGAADDSGLPNDRFFAVRPEGSVSTLKIQRTERGDSAVYLCASSLTFRDRDMNTEAFFGQGTRLTVV.

V usage is TRBV18 and J usage is TRBJ1-1, with 7 positions matching TRBD1. After removal of 3 bases from V and 6 bases from J, the junction contained 1 base not matched to a gene. Germline CDR1 is KGHSH and CDR2 is LQKENI. There are 12 residues in the CDR3. The CDR3 DNA sequence: TGTGCCAGCTCACCGACAGGGTCTGAAGCTTTCTTT. Its protein is CASSPTGSEAFF. The full variable domain, rest sourced from reference TRBV18 and TRBJ1-1, is NAGVMQNPRHLVRRRGQEARLRCSPMKGHSHVYWYRQLPEEGLKFMVYLQKENIIDESGMPKERFSAEFPKEGPSILRIQQVVRGDSAAYFCASSPTGSEAFFGQGTRLTVV.

The gene calls are TRBV7-9 and TRBJ1-1; a weak D match, TRBD1 (6 bases). This CDR3 region has 14 residues. The V end lost 1 base, the J end lost 6 bases, and 12 bases lay between the germline ends. CDR1 and CDR2 from the germline V gene are SEHNR and FQNEAQ (reference sequence). The CDR3 reads CASSLGGLTAEAFF. CDR3 coding DNA: TGTGCCAGCAGCTTAGGGGGGCTCACGGCTGAAGCTTTCTTT.

The V call is TRBV5-6, the J call TRBJ1-2; D possibly corresponds to TRBD1 (5 bases). V dropped 0 bases and J dropped 1 base, with 10 bases sitting between them. Germline CDR1 and CDR2: SGHDT and YYEEEE. CDR3 length: 15 residues. CDR3 in DNA: TGTGCCAGCAGCTTGGTCGGACACAGTAACTATGGCTACACCTTC. Translation gives CASSLVGHSNYGYTF.

The chain combines TRBV6-5 with TRBJ2-2; TRBD2 might be the D (6 bases). The germline V gene encodes CDR1 MNHEY and CDR2 SVGAGI. The V end lost 6 bases, the J end lost 6 bases, and 11 bases lay between the germline ends. This CDR3 spans 13 amino acids. The CDR3 nucleotides are TGTGCCAGCAGGGACTACCTCGCCGGGGAGCTGTTTTTT. Amino acid sequence: CASRDYLAGELFF.

The gene calls are TRBV7-2 and TRBJ2-7, with D maybe TRBD2 (5 bases). V lost 8 bases to trimming and J lost 3 bases, with 14 bases between them. Germline CDR1 is SGHTA and CDR2 is FQGNSA. The CDR3 spans 13 residues. This CDR3 reads CASLDDRGYEQYF. In DNA form, the CDR3 reads TGTGCCAGCCTCGACGATCGGGGCTACGAGCAGTACTTC.

This clone was picked up one time. The chain couples TRBV7-9 to TRBJ1-2, with D maybe TRBD1 (5 bases). The length of the CDR3 is 13 residues. V was pared by 3 bases and J by 7 bases, with 12 bases between. Germline CDR1 is SEHNR and CDR2 is FQNEAQ (reference sequence). The CDR3, as DNA: TGTGCCAGCAGCTTTACAGGTGCGAGTGGCTACACCTTC. As protein: CASSFTGASGYTF.

V is TRBV4-1 and J is TRBJ1-2; 9 nucleotides align to TRBD1. The J segment lost 7 bases and the V segment lost 0 bases, leaving 0 bases of the junction unmatched. CDR3 length: 13 residues. CDR1 is MGHRA, CDR2 YSYEKL, per germline. The CDR3 region is CASSQEDRGGYTF. The DNA of the CDR3 is TGCGCCAGCAGCCAAGAGGACAGGGGTGGCTACACCTTC.

V gene TRBV21-1 combines with J gene TRBJ2-7; TRBD1, as called in the table, went unchecked against the DNA. TRBV21-1 is listed as a pseudogene. The CDR3 has 15 amino acids. The CDR3 bases are TGTGCCAGCAGCCTCAGACAGGGGTGTCCTTACGAGCAGTACTTC. Translation: CASSLRQGCPYEQYF.

The chain employs TRBV4-1 and TRBJ2-2; D gene unclear. Germline loops: CDR1 MGHRA, CDR2 YSYEKL. V was shortened by 0 bases and J by 5 bases, with 10 bases between the two germline ends. The CDR3 consists of 15 residues. CDR3 sequence reads: CASSQDFGLTGELFF. CDR3 DNA sequence: TGCGCCAGCAGCCAAGATTTTGGGCTAACCGGGGAGCTGTTTTTT.

The J gene is TRBJ1-3, the V gene TRBV6-8; 8 bases line up with TRBD1. Germline V lookup: CDR1 MNHGY, CDR2 SAAAGT. V was clipped by 4 bases and J by 5 bases; unmatched bases: 4. The CDR3 spans 14 residues. DNA of the CDR3: TGTGCCAGCAGTTCGGACAGGGCTAGAAACACCATATATTTT. Translated: CASSSDRARNTIYF.

The chain links TRBV30 to TRBJ1-6; D is possibly TRBD1 (6 bases). There are 13 residues in the CDR3. Trimming took off 3 bases at V and 7 bases at J, with 10 bases between the two ends. Germline lookup yields CDR1 GTSNPN and CDR2 SVGIG (reference sequence). The CDR3 protein is CAWRGQWNSPLHF. In DNA, the CDR3 is TGTGCCTGGAGAGGACAGTGGAATTCACCCCTCCACTTT.

This chain joins TRBV19 and TRBJ2-1, with no clear D. The CDR3 spans 14 residues. Germline CDR1 is LNHDA and CDR2 is SQIVND (reference sequence). Trimming removed 3 bases at V and 0 bases at J, with 6 bases between. CDR3 loop: CASSIRISYNEQFF. The CDR3 bases are TGTGCCAGTAGTATCAGAATCTCCTACAATGAGCAGTTCTTC.

The chain combines TRBV18 with TRBJ2-5; 7 bases align to TRBD1. The germline V gene encodes CDR1 KGHSH and CDR2 LQKENI. The CDR3 totals 17 residues. V lost 6 bases and J lost 2; bases outside the gene matches: 15. The CDR3 sequence: CASSLFGTALIQETQYF. As DNA, the CDR3 is TGTGCCAGCTCGCTGTTTGGGACAGCTCTCATTCAAGAGACCCAGTACTTC. The variable domain in full, completed from reference TRBV18 and TRBJ2-5, reads NAGVMQNPRHLVRRRGQEARLRCSPMKGHSHVYWYRQLPEEGLKFMVYLQKENIIDESGMPKERFSAEFPKEGPSILRIQQVVRGDSAAYFCASSLFGTALIQETQYFGPGTRLLVL.

The V call is TRBV19, the J call TRBJ1-4, with D possibly TRBD1 on 5 matching bases. Germline CDR1 reads LNHDA; CDR2 reads SQIVND (reference sequence). The CDR3 extends over 14 amino acids. Trimming removed 5 bases at V and 8 bases at J, with 15 bases between. The CDR3 protein is CASSFSGEGEKLFF. The DNA for the CDR3 is TGTGCCAGTAGTTTCTCGGGGGAAGGAGAAAAACTGTTTTTT.

J is TRBJ2-2 and V is TRBV5-1, with no clear D. CDR1 and CDR2 (germline): SGHRS, YFSETQ. The V end was cut by 5 bases, the J end by 6 bases, with 8 bases between. The CDR3 extends over 12 amino acids. The CDR3 DNA sequence: TGCGCCAGCAGTGGGCAAGCCGGGGAGCTGTTTTTT. Translating gives CASSGQAGELFF.

The chain recombines TRBV7-2 with TRBJ1-1; D perhaps matches TRBD1 (6 bases). CDR1 is SGHTA, CDR2 FQGNSA, per germline. Trimming pared 5 bases from V and 5 bases from J, leaving 12 bases between. The CDR3 spans 13 residues. The chain's CDR3 is CASSLRGLTEAFF. CDR3 bases: TGTGCCAGCAGCCTGAGGGGGTTGACTGAAGCTTTCTTT.

The V call is TRBV7-9, the J call TRBJ2-3; D is perhaps TRBD2 (6 bases). Germline CDR1 SEHNR, CDR2 FQNEAQ (reference sequence). This CDR3 has 18 amino acids. Between the trimmed V and J ends, which lost 2 bases and 2 bases, there was a span of 20 bases. CDR3: CASSLPPSGLQFTDTQYF. CDR3 DNA sequence: TGTGCCAGCAGCTTACCCCCTTCGGGACTCCAATTCACAGATACGCAGTATTTT.

V and J are TRBV5-1 and TRBJ2-2; 9 bases align to TRBD1. After removal of 1 base from V and 7 bases from J, the junction contained 2 bases not matched to a gene. Per the germline V gene, CDR1 is SGHRS and CDR2 is YFSETQ. This CDR3 spans 14 amino acids. CDR3 amino acids: CASSLRQGGGELFF. CDR3 nucleotides: TGCGCCAGCAGCTTGAGACAGGGGGGCGGGGAGCTGTTTTTT. Filled out from reference TRBV5-1 and TRBJ2-2, the complete variable domain reads KAGVTQTPRYLIKTRGQQVTLSCSPISGHRSVSWYQQTPGQGLQFLFEYFSETQRNKGNFPGRFSGRQFSNSRSEMNVSTLELGDSALYLCASSLRQGGGELFFGEGSRLTVL.

This clone is a singleton in its sample. The J gene is TRBJ2-7, the V gene TRBV9; 11 bases fit TRBD1. Germline V gene data show CDR1 as SGDLS and CDR2 as YYNGEE. The CDR3 loop spans 16 amino acids. V lost 3 bases and J lost 1; bases outside the gene matches: 6. CDR3 amino acids: CASSAYGTGGSYEQYF. The CDR3 DNA follows: TGTGCCAGCAGCGCATACGGGACAGGGGGATCCTACGAGCAGTACTTC. Drawing the rest from reference TRBV9 and TRBJ2-7, the complete variable domain is DSGVTQTPKHLITATGQRVTLRCSPRSGDLSVYWYQQSLDQGLQFLIQYYNGEERAKGNILERFSAQQFPDLHSELNLSSLELGDSALYFCASSAYGTGGSYEQYFGPGTRLTVT.

The rearrangement joins TRBV5-4 to TRBJ2-7; possible D gene TRBD1, 5 bases. The CDR3 consists of 13 residues. V lost 2 bases and J 1 base, leaving 7 bases between the germline ends. The V gene's germline CDR1 is SGHNT and CDR2 YYREEE (reference sequence). CDR3 sequence (DNA): TGTGCCAGCAGCTTTGCAGGGTCCTACGAGCAGTACTTC. It encodes CASSFAGSYEQYF.

This clone was detected only once. V and J are TRBV12-1 and TRBJ2-2; the D call of TRBD1 is as the table states it, not checked on the DNA. TRBV12-1 is deemed a pseudogene. The CDR3 sequence is 16 residues long. The CDR3 reads CASSSPGQGATGELFF. In DNA, the CDR3 is TGTGCCAGCAGCTCCCCGGGACAGGGAGCCACCGGGGAGCTGTTTTTT.

This chain joins TRBV27 and TRBJ1-1, with D unclear. The CDR3 sequence is 15 residues long. V gave up 3 bases and J gave up 3 bases, with 14 bases separating them. Germline values: CDR1 MNHEY, CDR2 SMNVEV (reference sequence). The CDR3 DNA follows: TGTGCCAGCAGTTTCTCACGACGGACTTACACTGAAGCTTTCTTT. This translates into CASSFSRRTYTEAFF.